This T cell receptor beta chain is from a study of blood T cell repertoires in COVID-19. Clones were sequenced by immunoSEQ multiplex PCR, and TCRdb holds only the in-frame ones, with some missing. The sample comprises about 74,000 clones, under 85% of which are singletons, and under 25% rests with the top ten. The CDR3 runs to 14 residues. Per germline, CDR1 PRHDT and CDR2 FYEKMQ (reference sequence). V lost 0 bases and J lost 5, with 10 bases in between. Material: peripheral blood. The source of this sequence is a man between 65 and 85 years old with acute or convalescent COVID-19. This chain links TRBV13 with TRBJ2-5; no clear D. CDR3 residues: CASSLGSLEETQYF. The CDR3 DNA reads TGTGCCAGCAGCTTAGGCTCCCTAGAGGAGACCCAGTACTTC.